The rows below give T cell receptor beta chains drawn from one sample of a study of blood T cell repertoires in COVID-19. Generated by immunoSEQ multiplex PCR, the TCRdb table keeps only in-frame clones and is missing some. The repertoire has around 470,000 clones, 85% to 90% of them found once; the top ten carry around 0.95%. The source material was peripheral blood. The receptors originated from a man aged 18 to 30 with COVID-19, enrolled during active disease. Both conserved end residues are part of each CDR3. D genes are given only for firm matches. The size entry is marked missing in some rows and otherwise reads once, few, many or a size class.

V gene	CDR3 length	clone size	J gene	D gene	CDR3 protein	CDR3 DNA
TRBV25-1	13	NA	TRBJ2-7	NA	CASSGVGAAQQYF	TGTGCCAGCAGTGGGGTGGGGGCCGCCCAGCAGTACTTC
TRBV15	13	few	TRBJ2-7	NA	CATSDSRTYEQYF	TGTGCCACCAGCGACAGTCGTACCTACGAGCAGTACTTC
TRBV18	13	few	TRBJ2-7	NA	CASSLGDSYEQYF	TGTGCCAGCTCTCTCGGGGACTCCTACGAGCAGTACTTC
TRBV6-5	15	NA	TRBJ2-1	NA	CASTQGALVYNEQFF	TGTGCCAGCACCCAAGGGGCCCTTGTATACAATGAGCAGTTCTTC
TRBV21-1	14	NA	TRBJ2-7	NA	CASSNGLISYEQYF	TGTGCCAGCAGCAACGGACTTATTTCCTACGAGCAGTACTTC
TRBV19	18	NA	TRBJ2-7	TRBD2	CASSSALAGVSTPYEQYF	TGTGCCAGTAGTTCGGCACTAGCGGGAGTATCAACTCCCTACGAGCAGTACTTC
TRBV5-1	15	NA	TRBJ2-1	TRBD1	CASSLDTGGRYEQFF	TGCGCCAGCAGCTTGGATACAGGGGGCCGGTATGAGCAGTTCTTC
TRBV28	15	few	TRBJ1-2	TRBD1	CASSFRRQGAGGYTF	TGTGCCAGCAGTTTTCGTCGACAGGGGGCGGGAGGCTACACCTTC
TRBV5-1	14	NA	TRBJ2-5	TRBD1	CASSFGQVGETQYF	TGCGCCAGCAGCTTCGGACAGGTCGGGGAGACCCAGTACTTC
TRBV10-1	14	NA	TRBJ2-2	NA	CASSESLRAGELFF	TGCGCCAGCAGTGAAAGCCTGCGAGCCGGGGAGCTGTTTTTT
TRBV4-1	12	few	TRBJ1-6	TRBD1	CASKGGSSPLHF	TGCGCCAGCAAAGGGGGCAGTTCACCCCTCCACTTT
TRBV12-3/TRBV12-4	12	NA	TRBJ2-1	NA	CASRNPSGEQFF	TGTGCCAGCAGAAATCCTAGTGGTGAGCAGTTCTTC
TRBV19	14	NA	TRBJ2-7	TRBD2	CASSKAAGFDEQYF	TGTGCCAGTAGTAAAGCAGCGGGGTTCGACGAGCAGTACTTC
TRBV6-1	15	NA	TRBJ2-1	TRBD1	CASSDATGGKDEQFF	TGTGCCAGCAGTGATGCTACAGGGGGCAAGGATGAGCAGTTCTTC
TRBV2	14	NA	TRBJ1-1	NA	CASRQQIMNTEAFF	TGTGCCAGCAGACAACAGATAATGAACACTGAAGCTTTCTTT
TRBV3-1/TRBV3-2	14	NA	TRBJ1-4	NA	CASSQEGGGGKLFF	TGTGCCAGCAGCCAAGAGGGGGGAGGAGGAAAACTGTTTTTT
TRBV18	16	NA	TRBJ2-1	NA	CASSPPLGGTYNEQFF	TGTGCCAGCTCACCCCCCCTCGGGGGGACATACAATGAGCAGTTCTTC
TRBV19	15	NA	TRBJ2-2	TRBD1	CASSTDRVNTGELFF	TGTGCCAGTAGTACGGACAGGGTGAACACCGGGGAGCTGTTTTTT
TRBV6-5	14	once	TRBJ2-3	TRBD2	CASCGSPIGDTQYF	TGTGCCAGCTGCGGGAGTCCGATCGGAGATACGCAGTATTTT
TRBV28	15	NA	TRBJ2-2	NA	CASRRAGQSTGELFF	TGTGCCAGCAGGCGGGCCGGACAGAGCACCGGGGAGCTGTTTTTT
TRBV4-1	13	once	TRBJ1-1	TRBD1	CASSPTGGSEAFF	TGCGCCAGCAGTCCAACAGGGGGGTCTGAAGCTTTCTTT
TRBV7-9	17	NA	TRBJ1-1	TRBD1	CASSDGTVPLLNTEAFF	TGTGCCAGCAGCGACGGGACAGTTCCACTCTTGAACACTGAAGCTTTCTTT
TRBV18	15	NA	TRBJ2-2	NA	CASSPKDLKSGELFF	TGTGCCAGCTCACCTAAGGACTTGAAATCCGGGGAGCTGTTTTTT
TRBV9	16	once	TRBJ2-1	TRBD2	CASSSRTSGTANEQFF	TGTGCCAGCAGCTCCAGGACTAGCGGGACCGCTAATGAGCAGTTCTTC
TRBV5-4	16	once	TRBJ2-2	NA	CASSTRTAPNTGELFF	TGTGCCAGCAGCACGCGGACAGCGCCGAACACCGGGGAGCTGTTTTTT
TRBV2	16	NA	TRBJ2-1	TRBD2	CASSGLGTSSYNEQFF	TGTGCCAGCAGTGGTCTGGGGACTAGCTCCTACAATGAGCAGTTCTTC
TRBV5-4	14	NA	TRBJ2-5	TRBD2	CAATSGGLVETQYF	TGTGCCGCGACTAGCGGGGGCCTTGTAGAGACCCAGTACTTC
TRBV2	13	NA	TRBJ1-5	NA	CASSELRDQPQHF	TGTGCCAGCAGTGAATTGAGGGATCAGCCCCAGCATTTT
TRBV5-1	11	NA	TRBJ2-5	NA	CASRGAETQYF	TGCGCCAGCCGGGGGGCTGAGACCCAGTACTTC
TRBV7-9	12	NA	TRBJ1-2	NA	CASRGVDYGYTF	TGTGCCAGCCGGGGGGTGGACTATGGCTACACCTTC
TRBV4-1	16	few	TRBJ2-2	NA	CASSQSGERNTGELFF	TGCGCCAGCAGCCAGTCAGGGGAGCGGAACACCGGGGAGCTGTTTTTT
TRBV6-5	16	NA	TRBJ2-3	NA	CASSYSSVGLTDTQYF	TGTGCCAGCAGTTACTCTAGCGTGGGTCTCACAGATACGCAGTATTTT
TRBV10-1	14	once	TRBJ2-3	TRBD1	CASSEDREIDTQYF	TGCGCCAGCAGTGAAGACAGGGAGATAGATACGCAGTATTTT
TRBV29-1	10	NA	TRBJ2-7	NA	CSVQDFEQYF	TGCAGCGTTCAGGATTTCGAGCAGTACTTC
TRBV3-1/TRBV3-2	16	NA	TRBJ1-2	TRBD1	CASSQGDRVDNYGYTF	TGTGCCAGCAGCCAAGGTGACAGGGTTGATAACTATGGCTACACCTTC
TRBV29-1	15	NA	TRBJ2-2	NA	CSVDPGGLGTGELFF	TGCAGCGTTGATCCCGGGGGTTTAGGGACCGGGGAGCTGTTTTTT
TRBV7-9	16	NA	TRBJ2-3	NA	CASSAGTLQRGDTQYF	TGTGCCAGCAGCGCCGGGACTTTACAGCGAGGGGATACGCAGTATTTT